This TCR beta chain was captured by sequencing in a study of blood T cell repertoires in COVID-19. For the study at large: The United States, Italy and Spain supplied acute and convalescent COVID-19 samples. The cDNA or gDNA used as material had been derived from T cells, B-cell-depleted T cells, or PBMCs.

The length of the CDR3 is 17 residues. Germline CDR1 reads SGHVS; CDR2 reads FQNEAQ. V shed 2 bases, J shed 0 bases, and the junction held 3 bases outside the gene matches. The table lists this clone with a few counts. In the original workflow: Reference gene primer amplification in the assay estimated nucleated cell counts. Some clones are missing from TCRdb's copy, which holds only in-frame ones; the method was immunoSEQ multiplex PCR. V and J calls plus clone size are reproduced from that table; the DNA served to infer D and trimming. The sample lists 250,000 to 300,000 clones; nearly 90% were seen once.

This receptor was identified in a woman aged 40 to 50 who had recovered from COVID-19. The V call is TRBV7-8, the J call TRBJ2-1; 11 bases agree with TRBD1. Sequencing input: peripheral blood. The chain's CDR3 is CASSLYGTGGSYNEQFF. CDR3 DNA sequence: TGTGCCAGCAGCTTATACGGGACAGGGGGCTCCTACAATGAGCAGTTCTTC.